Presented here are 5 T cell receptor beta chains from one specimen sequenced in a study of Graves' ophthalmopathy and Graves' hyperthyroidism. Amplified material comprised TCR beta CDR3 regions derived from RNA transcripts. Second-round multiplex PCR followed a first-round RT-PCR using HTBI primers. TCRdb processed the multiplex PCR reads anew with MiXCR; each CDR3 protein has one entry. The table shows roughly 410,000 distinct CDR3 sequences, with 15% occurring only once. The sequencing input was peripheral blood. Receptors were obtained from a woman between 18 and 29 years old with stable Graves' hyperthyroidism.

At least ten counts were recorded for this clonotype. CDR3 in DNA: TGTGCCAGCAGGCTGGGGGGGGTACACAATCAGCCCCAGCATTTT. Translating gives CASRLGGVHNQPQHF. The chain links TRBV5-5 to TRBJ1-5; a possible D gene is TRBD1 (5 bases). Germline V gene data show CDR1 as SGHKS and CDR2 as YYEKEE (reference sequence). The V and J ends lost 5 bases and 3 bases respectively, with 15 bases between them. The CDR3 length is 15 residues.

This clonotype showed up just a few times. V gene TRBV5-1 combines with J gene TRBJ1-5; 8 positions match TRBD1. V dropped 0 bases and J dropped 6; count of bases not matched to a gene: 2. The CDR3 contains 14 residues. Germline CDR1 and CDR2: SGHRS and YFSETQ. CDR3 nucleotide sequence: TGCGCCAGCAGCTTGGCAGGGGGCAGTCAGCCCCAGCATTTT. Its protein is CASSLAGGSQPQHF.

This rearrangement joins TRBV12-3 or TRBV12-4 to TRBJ2-3, with 10 bases fitting TRBD2. The V and J ends lost 5 bases and 1 base, in that order; junction bases with no gene match: 9. The CDR3 loop spans 17 amino acids. The CDR3 loop reads CASSPSLAGARTDTQYF. As DNA, the CDR3 is TGTGCCAGCAGTCCCTCTCTAGCGGGGGCACGCACAGATACGCAGTATTTT.

This clonotype was counted many times. The chain links TRBV27 to TRBJ1-1; 10 bases are shared with TRBD1. Trimming cost V 4 bases and J 13 bases; bases outside gene matches: 27. Germline-derived CDR1 and CDR2 are MNHEY and SMNVEV (reference sequence). The CDR3 has 19 residues. CDR3 coding DNA: TGTGCCAGCAGTTCGTGGCGGTTGGGGGAGACAGACAGGGGGCGACTAAGTTTCTTT. This translates into CASSSWRLGETDRGRLSFF.

The chain couples TRBV4-1 to TRBJ1-1, with TRBD1 matching over 9 bases. This CDR3 contains 14 residues. The J segment lost 7 bases and the V segment lost 2 bases, leaving 5 bases of the junction unmatched. Germline-derived CDR1 and CDR2 are MGHRA and YSYEKL. The CDR3 coding sequence is TGCGCCAGCAGCCAACGGACAGGGGTAGTTGAAGCTTTCTTT. Translation: CASSQRTGVVEAFF.